One and the same sample provided the 9 T cell receptor beta chains below, sequenced in a study of T-cell memory formation after mild COVID-19. MiXCR, run by TCRdb on the 5' RACE reads, gives a single entry per CDR3 protein. The sample carries about 430,000 distinct CDR3 sequences, 24% recorded once. Sequenced material: PBMCs or a T cell subset sorted from them (not recorded which). The receptor set was obtained from an adult woman who had mild COVID-19 (a few samples of this study predate the infection). Cell type and time point are not known.

The V gene is TRBV2, the J gene TRBJ1-4; possible D gene TRBD1, 5 bases. Trimming shortened V by 6 bases and J by 5 bases, and 13 bases separated the two germline ends. Germline CDR1 is SNHLY and CDR2 is FYNNEI. The CDR3 runs to 14 residues. The CDR3 DNA sequence: TGTGCCAGCAGGGACGGGACCTTCAATGAAAAACTGTTTTTT. As protein: CASRDGTFNEKLFF.

This clonotype turned up a few times. The gene calls are TRBV7-6 and TRBJ2-3, with TRBD2 matching 9 bases. CDR3 length: 17 residues. Per the germline V gene, CDR1 is SGHVS and CDR2 is FNYEAQ. Trimming removed 1 base from V and 2 bases from J; junction bases left unmatched: 7. The CDR3 DNA reads TGTGCCAGCAGCTTAGTTCCAGCGGGGGGCCTCACAGATACGCAGTATTTT. Encoded protein: CASSLVPAGGLTDTQYF.

This clonotype was seen repeatedly, ten times or more. The chain uses TRBV5-1 and TRBJ2-5; 9 positions agree with TRBD1. Germline-derived CDR1 and CDR2 are SGHRS and YFSETQ. Losses at the gene ends were 3 bases for V and 5 bases for J; bases not matched to a gene: 8. CDR3 size: 15 residues. The CDR3, as DNA: TGCGCCAGCAGCTCTCTACAGGGGGCGGCGGAGACCCAGTACTTC. Its protein is CASSSLQGAAETQYF.

This chain uses TRBV20-1 with TRBJ1-5; D gene uncertain. V was pared by 3 bases and J by 2 bases, with 14 bases between. CDR1 is DFQATT, CDR2 SNEGSKA, per germline (reference sequence). There are 15 residues in the CDR3. For the CDR3, the DNA is TGCAGTGCTAGTCTCGCGGGGTTTGGCAATCAGCCCCAGCATTTT. It specifies CSASLAGFGNQPQHF.

The table lists this clonotype with a few counts. This chain joins TRBV18 and TRBJ1-2; unclear D gene. Trimming left V 3 bases short and J 2 bases short, with 13 bases between. The CDR3 is 15 residues long. Germline loops: CDR1 KGHSH, CDR2 LQKENI. The CDR3 protein is CASSPLTTENYGYTF. CDR3 coding DNA: TGTGCCAGCTCACCCCTCACGACGGAGAACTATGGCTACACCTTC.

A remark on this clonotype: One junction end does not reproduce the germline sequence, and a read error may be involved. The chain recombines TRBV12-3 or TRBV12-4 with TRBJ1-2; D possibly corresponds to TRBD1 (6 bases). The CDR3 runs to 10 residues. The CDR3: CASSYRDILF. The DNA of the CDR3 is TGTGCCAGCAGTTACCGGGACATCCTCTTC.

This chain links TRBV19 with TRBJ1-5; D possibly corresponds to TRBD1 (5 bases). This CDR3 has 15 amino acids. Germline CDR1 and CDR2: LNHDA and SQIVND (reference sequence). Between the trimmed V and J ends, which lost 4 bases and 3 bases, there was a span of 13 bases. CDR3 amino acids: CASSRPAGNNQPQHF. In DNA form, the CDR3 reads TGTGCCAGTAGTAGGCCCGCAGGGAACAATCAGCCCCAGCATTTT.

This clonotype was found many times. The V gene is TRBV5-1, the J gene TRBJ2-5, with D perhaps matching TRBD1 (6 bases). The CDR3 runs 14 residues. Germline lookup yields CDR1 SGHRS and CDR2 YFSETQ. The V gene lost 2 bases and the J gene lost 3 bases, with 11 bases spanning the gap. The CDR3 DNA reads TGCGCCAGCAGCTTCGACAGGAACAAAGAGACCCAGTACTTC. This translates into CASSFDRNKETQYF.

The rearrangement links TRBV5-1 to TRBJ2-2, with a weak D call TRBD1 (5 bases). Germline V gives CDR1 SGHRS, CDR2 YFSETQ. With 4 bases removed from V and 0 bases from J, the gap between germline ends came to 16 bases. The CDR3 runs to 17 residues. This CDR3 reads CASSVRGSGSNTGELFF. In DNA form, the CDR3 reads TGCGCCAGCAGCGTACGAGGTTCAGGGTCGAACACCGGGGAGCTGTTTTTT.